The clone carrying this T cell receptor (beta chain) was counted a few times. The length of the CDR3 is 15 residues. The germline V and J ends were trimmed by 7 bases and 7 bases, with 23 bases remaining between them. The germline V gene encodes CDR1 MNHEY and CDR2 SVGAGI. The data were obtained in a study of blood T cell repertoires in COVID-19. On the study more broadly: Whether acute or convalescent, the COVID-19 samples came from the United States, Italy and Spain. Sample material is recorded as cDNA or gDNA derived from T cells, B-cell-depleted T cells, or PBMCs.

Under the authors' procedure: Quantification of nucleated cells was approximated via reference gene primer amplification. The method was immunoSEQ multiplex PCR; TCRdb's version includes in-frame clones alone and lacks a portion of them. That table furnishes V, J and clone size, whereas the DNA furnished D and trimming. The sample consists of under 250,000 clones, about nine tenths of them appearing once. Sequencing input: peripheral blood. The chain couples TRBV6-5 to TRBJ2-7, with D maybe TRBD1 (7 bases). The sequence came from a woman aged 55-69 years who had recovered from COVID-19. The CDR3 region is CASTQRNSQGGEQYF. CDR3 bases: TGTGCCAGCACACAAAGGAACTCCCAGGGGGGAGAGCAGTACTTC.